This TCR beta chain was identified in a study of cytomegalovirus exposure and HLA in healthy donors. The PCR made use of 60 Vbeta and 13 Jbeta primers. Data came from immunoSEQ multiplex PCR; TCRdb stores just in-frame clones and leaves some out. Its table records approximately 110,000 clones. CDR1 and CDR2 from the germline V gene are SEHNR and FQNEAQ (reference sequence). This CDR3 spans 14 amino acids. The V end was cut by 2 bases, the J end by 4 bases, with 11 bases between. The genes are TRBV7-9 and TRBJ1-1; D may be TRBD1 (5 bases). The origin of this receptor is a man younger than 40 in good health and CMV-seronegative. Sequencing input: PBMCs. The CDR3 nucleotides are TGTGCCAGCAGCTTAAGTGGGGGGGGCACTGAAGCTTTCTTT. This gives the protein CASSLSGGGTEAFF. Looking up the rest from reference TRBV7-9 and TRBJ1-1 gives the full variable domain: DTGVSQNPRHKITKRGQNVTFRCDPISEHNRLYWYRQTLGQGPEFLTYFQNEAQLEKSRLLSDRFSAERPKGSFSTLEIQRTEQGDSAMYLCASSLSGGGTEAFFGQGTRLTVV.